The TCR beta chain described here comes from a study of blood T cell repertoires in COVID-19. Study as a whole: Acute and convalescent COVID-19 specimens originated in the United States, Italy and Spain.

It was during active infection that Seattle patients were enrolled and then longitudinally followed. This CDR3 has 14 amino acids. The germline gives CDR1 MNHEY, CDR2 SVGAGI. V shed 2 bases and J 4 bases; nucleotides not matched to a gene: 2. Study processing details: From reference gene primer amplification, estimates of nucleated cell counts were derived. Produced via immunoSEQ multiplex PCR; TCRdb's table is partial and in-frame only. V and J calls and clone size are as listed in that table; D and trimming were resolved from the DNA. The data show around 150,000 clones, 82% seen once. The chain uses TRBV6-5 and TRBJ1-1, with TRBD1 identical over 9 bases. Sequencing was done on a sample of peripheral blood. The TCR comes from a woman aged 35 to 49 with COVID-19, enrolled during active disease. This CDR3 is CASSYATGGTEAFF. In DNA form, the CDR3 reads TGTGCCAGCAGTTACGCGACAGGGGGCACTGAAGCTTTCTTT.